This T cell receptor (beta chain) derives from a study of T cell responses to AZD1222 COVID-19 vaccine. CDR1 is SGHRS, CDR2 YFSETQ, per germline. The ends were cut back, 0 bases at V and 4 bases at J, with 11 bases in the middle. This CDR3 has 14 residues. TCRdb's table, derived via immunoSEQ multiplex PCR, lists solely in-frame clones and lacks some. The profile shows roughly 100,000 clones, 80% to 90% of them singletons. The clonotype comes from an adult who received the AZD1222 COVID-19 vaccine. Sequencing was performed on peripheral blood, taken 28 days after the second AZD1222 dose. V and J are TRBV5-1 and TRBJ2-7; maybe TRBD1 (5 bases). In nucleotides, the CDR3 is TGCGCCAGCAGCTTGGAGCAGGGATCTTACGAGCAGTACTTC. It encodes CASSLEQGSYEQYF. Complete variable domain (other parts from reference TRBV5-1 and TRBJ2-7): KAGVTQTPRYLIKTRGQQVTLSCSPISGHRSVSWYQQTPGQGLQFLFEYFSETQRNKGNFPGRFSGRQFSNSRSEMNVSTLELGDSALYLCASSLEQGSYEQYFGPGTRLTVT.